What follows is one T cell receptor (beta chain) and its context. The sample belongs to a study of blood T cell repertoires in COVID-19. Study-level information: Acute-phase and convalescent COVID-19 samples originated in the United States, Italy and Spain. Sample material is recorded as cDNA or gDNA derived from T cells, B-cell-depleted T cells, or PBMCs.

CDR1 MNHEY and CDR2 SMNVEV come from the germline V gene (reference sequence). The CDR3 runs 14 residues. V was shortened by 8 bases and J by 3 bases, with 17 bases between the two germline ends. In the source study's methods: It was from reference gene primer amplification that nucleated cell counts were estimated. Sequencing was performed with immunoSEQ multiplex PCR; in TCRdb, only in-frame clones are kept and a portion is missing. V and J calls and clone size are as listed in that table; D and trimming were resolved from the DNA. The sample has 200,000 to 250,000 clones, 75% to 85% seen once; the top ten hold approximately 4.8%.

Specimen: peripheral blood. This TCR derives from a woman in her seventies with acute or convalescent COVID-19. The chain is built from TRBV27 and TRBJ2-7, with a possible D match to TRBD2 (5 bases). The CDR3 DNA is TGTGCCAGCCGACGCGGCGCGGGTAACTACGAGCAGTACTTC. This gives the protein CASRRGAGNYEQYF.